What follows is one T cell receptor (beta chain) and its context. The table lists this clonotype with many counts. The antigen this receptor binds is unknown. Base qualities are not provided; no much larger clone lies one nucleotide away. The protocol used for the library was PCR. For sequencing, an Illumina HiSeq 2500 was employed. TCR library preparation used molecular barcoding, with unique molecular identifiers applied to normalize quantification of the TCRbeta repertoire. In TCRdb, the public reads were trimmed at Q25 with fastp and aligned with MiXCR, with productive beta chains retained. For every CDR3 protein sequence, its rows merge into one entry that carries the most common genes and DNA. For this sample the table gives about half a million distinct CDR3 sequences, of which around 12% were detected only once. The ten most abundant clones make up around 5.8% of the sample. These data are taken from a study of T-cell reconstitution after alpha-beta-depleted transplantation in children (TCRdb year 2016). A note on the overall study: T-cell immune reconstitution after TCRalphabeta/CD19-depleted allogeneic hematopoietic cell transplantation in children was quantitatively tracked in the study by means of TCR repertoire profiling.

CDR1 is given as DFQATT and CDR2 as SNEGSKA, both from the germline V gene (reference sequence). V gives up 6 bases and J gives up 5 bases, and the segment between their germline ends measures 16 bases. Its CDR3 holds 13 amino acids, cysteine through phenylalanine. The CDR3 DNA has 39 bases and is translated from base 1. The chain is assembled from TRBV20-1 and TRBJ1-2, with a tentative D gene TRBD1 over 6 matching bases. The TCR comes from a human donor who donated a stem cell graft to a child with combined immunodeficiency. Sequences were derived from PBMCs from the stem cell graft donor, sampled from the stem cell graft. The CDR3 is CSAPRGGEYGYTF. In nucleotides, the sequence is TGCAGTGCCCCACGGGGGGGCGAATATGGCTACACCTTC.